The 7 T cell receptor beta chains listed next were all sequenced from one sample in a study of blood T cells in healthy people across ages. With a J-beta primer mix and a sample-barcoded 5' primer, a second PCR ran about 7 to 12 cycles. MiXCR was run by TCRdb on the 5' RACE reads, yielding one entry per CDR3 protein. The sample has around 1,000,000 distinct CDR3 sequences, 20% to 25% seen once. This sample also appeared in a second study, on T cells of mothers and their children.

Sequenced material: blood. These TCRs come from a girl aged 2 to 9 in good health.

A few counts support this clonotype. This chain connects TRBV20-1 to TRBJ2-5; a weak D match, TRBD2 (5 bases). CDR3 length: 16 amino acids. The germline V and J ends were trimmed by 0 bases and 5 bases, with 19 bases remaining between them. In germline, CDR1 is DFQATT, CDR2 SNEGSKA (reference sequence). In nucleotides, the CDR3 is TGCAGTGCTAGAGATCGTTGGGCCCTTAGCGCCGAGACCCAGTACTTC. Translation gives CSARDRWALSAETQYF.

This clonotype was counted between two and nine times. One end of the junction does not line up with germline, which may come from a read error. V and J are TRBV4-1 and TRBJ2-5, with D possibly matching TRBD2 (5 bases). Per germline, CDR1 MGHRA and CDR2 YSYEKL. The CDR3 sequence is 15 residues long. As DNA, the CDR3 is TGCGCCAGTAGCCCCGCCCCCGGGGTGCAGGAGACCCAGTACTTC. This gives the protein CASSPAPGVQETQYF.

This clonotype was observed a handful of times. The chain is built from TRBV25-1 and TRBJ2-1; D is perhaps TRBD1 (6 bases). V was shortened by 10 bases and J by 8 bases, with 18 bases between the two germline ends. In germline, CDR1 is MGHDK, CDR2 SYGVNS. This CDR3 is 13 amino acids long. The CDR3 DNA sequence: TGTGCCACCCGGACAGAACATCGATATGAGCAGTTCTTC. Translation: CATRTEHRYEQFF.

V usage is TRBV7-2 and J usage is TRBJ2-5; D may be TRBD2 (6 bases). The CDR3 runs to 14 residues. From germline, CDR1 is SGHTA and CDR2 FQGNSA. The V and J ends lost 0 bases and 9 bases respectively, with 14 bases between them. CDR3 loop: CASSLARTEGSQYF. DNA for the CDR3: TGTGCCAGCAGCTTAGCTCGGACGGAGGGGTCCCAGTACTTC.

The J gene is TRBJ2-1, the V gene TRBV29-1, with 7 nucleotides matching TRBD2. The CDR3 contains 14 residues. V was clipped by 4 bases and J by 6 bases; unmatched bases: 9. Germline CDR1 is SQVTM and CDR2 is ANQGSEA. This CDR3 reads CSVGGGGPINEQFF. CDR3 DNA: TGCAGCGTTGGGGGGGGTGGTCCGATCAATGAGCAGTTCTTC.

This clonotype has more than one count but fewer than ten. One end of the junction does not line up with germline, which may come from a read error. This chain links TRBV25-1 with TRBJ2-3, with D possibly being TRBD1 (6 bases). This CDR3 comprises 14 residues. Germline V lookup: CDR1 MGHDK, CDR2 SYGVNS. CDR3 residues: CASSPGAPTDTQCF. Written as DNA, the CDR3 is TGTGCCAGCAGCCCAGGGGCCCCCACAGATACGCAGTGTTTT.

The chain couples TRBV6-1 to TRBJ2-3; 10 bases map to TRBD2. The germline CDR1 and CDR2 sequences are MNHNS and SASEGT. V lost 9 bases, J lost 0 bases, and 15 bases stayed unmatched. The CDR3 has 18 residues. The chain's CDR3 is CASAGGAGGMRSTDTQYF. The CDR3 coding sequence is TGTGCCAGTGCCGGTGGAGCGGGAGGGATGCGTAGCACAGATACGCAGTATTTT.